The T cell receptor (beta chain) described here comes from a study of shared clonotypes between healthy human individuals. TCRdb keeps only in-frame clones here, not all; method: immunoSEQ multiplex PCR. In the table there are about 680,000 clones, over 65% of which are singletons. This clone was observed a few times. The germline gives CDR1 MNHEY, CDR2 SVGAGI. The V and J ends lost 0 bases and 6 bases respectively, with 12 bases between them. The CDR3 consists of 15 residues. Sequencing used memory CD4+ T cells sorted from blood. Subset: CD45RA-negative fraction. The chain recombines TRBV6-5 with TRBJ2-1, with D uncertain. The TCR originated in a woman in her 30s in good health. The CDR3 region has the DNA TGTGCCAGCAGTTACTCGCCCGATAGCAGCAATGAGCAGTTCTTC. It yields the protein CASSYSPDSSNEQFF.